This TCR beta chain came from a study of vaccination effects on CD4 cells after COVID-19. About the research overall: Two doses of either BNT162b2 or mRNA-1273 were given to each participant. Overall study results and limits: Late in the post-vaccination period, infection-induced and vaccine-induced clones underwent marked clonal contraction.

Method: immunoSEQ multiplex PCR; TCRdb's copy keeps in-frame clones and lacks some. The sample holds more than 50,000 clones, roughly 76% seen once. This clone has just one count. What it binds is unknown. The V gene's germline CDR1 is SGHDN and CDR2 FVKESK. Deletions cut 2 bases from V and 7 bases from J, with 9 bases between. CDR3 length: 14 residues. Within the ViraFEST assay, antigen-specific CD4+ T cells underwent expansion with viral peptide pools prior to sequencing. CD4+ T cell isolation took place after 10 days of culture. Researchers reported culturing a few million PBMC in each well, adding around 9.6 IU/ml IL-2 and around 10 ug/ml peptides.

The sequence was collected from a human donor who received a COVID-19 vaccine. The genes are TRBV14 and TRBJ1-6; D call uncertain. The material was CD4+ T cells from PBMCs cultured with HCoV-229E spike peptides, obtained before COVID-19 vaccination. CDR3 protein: CASSQNRLNSPLHF. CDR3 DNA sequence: TGTGCCAGCAGCCAAAACCGTCTAAATTCACCCCTCCACTTT.